The 4 T cell receptor beta chains below all came from one sample that was sequenced in a study of blood T cell repertoires in COVID-19. Sequenced by immunoSEQ multiplex PCR; TCRdb stores in-frame clones only, minus some. The sample lists about 440,000 clones, about 89% occurring once. The sequenced sample consisted of peripheral blood. The receptors come from a woman in her twenties or thirties with acute or convalescent COVID-19.

This sequence joins TRBV6-5 and TRBJ1-4; TRBD1 might be the D (5 bases). CDR1 and CDR2 from the germline V gene are MNHEY and SVGAGI. This CDR3 is built from 15 residues. Trimming took 0 bases from V and 7 from J, leaving 12 bases between them. The CDR3 nucleotides are TGTGCCAGCAGTTACTCATCGGGGGTTGGTGAAAAACTGTTTTTT. Its translation is CASSYSSGVGEKLFF.

The CDR3 nucleotides read TGTGCCAGCAGTTATCCCGGGACAGGGAACACTGAAGCTTTCTTT. Amino acids: CASSYPGTGNTEAFF. This chain links TRBV6-6 with TRBJ1-1, with 8 bases aligning to TRBD1. The germline gives CDR1 MNHNY, CDR2 SVGAGI (reference sequence). After removal of 3 bases from V and 1 base from J, the junction contained 4 bases not matched to a gene. The CDR3 has 15 residues.

The gene calls are TRBV10-3 and TRBJ1-1; D unclear. V gave up 6 bases and J gave up 3 bases, with 11 bases separating them. Germline assignment: CDR1 ENHRY and CDR2 SYGVKD. The length of the CDR3 is 13 residues. For the CDR3, the DNA is TGTGCCATCAGGGACCCGCGGGACACTGAAGCTTTCTTT. Its translation: CAIRDPRDTEAFF.

The rearrangement joins TRBV7-9 to TRBJ2-1, with 13 bases identical to TRBD2. The CDR3 contains 16 residues. With 6 bases clipped from V and 3 bases from J, the junction kept 5 bases outside the gene matches. Germline CDR1 is SEHNR and CDR2 is FQNEAQ (reference sequence). The CDR3 protein is CASRLTSGGSYNEQFF. The CDR3 DNA sequence: TGTGCCAGCAGACTGACTAGCGGGGGGAGCTACAATGAGCAGTTCTTC.